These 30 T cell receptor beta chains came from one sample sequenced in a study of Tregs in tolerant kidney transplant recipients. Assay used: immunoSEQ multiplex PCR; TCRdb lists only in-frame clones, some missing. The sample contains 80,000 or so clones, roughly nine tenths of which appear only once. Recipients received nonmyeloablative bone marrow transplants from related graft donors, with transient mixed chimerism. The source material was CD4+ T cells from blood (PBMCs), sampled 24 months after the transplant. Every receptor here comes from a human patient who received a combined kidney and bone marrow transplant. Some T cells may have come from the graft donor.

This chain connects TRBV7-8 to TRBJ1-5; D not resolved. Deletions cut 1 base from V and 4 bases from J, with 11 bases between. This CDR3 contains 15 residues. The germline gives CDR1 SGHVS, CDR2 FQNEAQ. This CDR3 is CASSLVEGSNQPQHF. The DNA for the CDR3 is TGTGCCAGCAGCTTAGTGGAGGGATCAAATCAGCCCCAGCATTTT.

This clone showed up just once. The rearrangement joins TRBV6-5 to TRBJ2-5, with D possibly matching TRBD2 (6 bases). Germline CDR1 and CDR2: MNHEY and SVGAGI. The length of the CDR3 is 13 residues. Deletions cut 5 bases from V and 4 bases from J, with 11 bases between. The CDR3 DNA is TGTGCCAGCAGTATCCGGAGGGGAGAGACCCAGTACTTC. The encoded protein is CASSIRRGETQYF.

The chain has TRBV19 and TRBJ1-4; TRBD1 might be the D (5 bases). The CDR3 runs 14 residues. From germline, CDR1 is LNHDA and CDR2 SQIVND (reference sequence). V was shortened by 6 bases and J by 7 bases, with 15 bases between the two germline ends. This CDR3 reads CASSTDIPSEKLFF. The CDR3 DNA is TGTGCCAGTAGCACGGACATACCCTCTGAAAAACTGTTTTTT.

CDR3 protein: CASTLQGAGEKLFF. DNA of the CDR3: TGTGCCAGCACCCTACAGGGGGCGGGTGAAAAACTGTTTTTT. The genes are TRBV28 and TRBJ1-4; TRBD1 matches at 9 bases. The CDR3 extends over 14 amino acids. Germline trimming cut 7 bases from V and 7 bases from J; bases unmatched to any gene: 7. From germline, CDR1 is MDHEN and CDR2 SYDVKM.

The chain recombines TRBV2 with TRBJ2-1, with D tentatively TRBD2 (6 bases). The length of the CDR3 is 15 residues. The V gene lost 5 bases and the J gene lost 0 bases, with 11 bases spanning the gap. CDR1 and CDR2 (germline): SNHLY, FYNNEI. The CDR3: CASSPGTGSYNEQFF. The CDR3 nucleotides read TGTGCCAGCAGTCCCGGGACTGGCTCCTACAATGAGCAGTTCTTC.

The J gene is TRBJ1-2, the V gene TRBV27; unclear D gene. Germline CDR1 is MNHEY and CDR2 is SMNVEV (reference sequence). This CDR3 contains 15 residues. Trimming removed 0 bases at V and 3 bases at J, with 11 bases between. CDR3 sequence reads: CASSLSPRGYYGYTF. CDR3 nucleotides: TGTGCCAGCAGTTTATCCCCGCGGGGTTACTATGGCTACACCTTC.

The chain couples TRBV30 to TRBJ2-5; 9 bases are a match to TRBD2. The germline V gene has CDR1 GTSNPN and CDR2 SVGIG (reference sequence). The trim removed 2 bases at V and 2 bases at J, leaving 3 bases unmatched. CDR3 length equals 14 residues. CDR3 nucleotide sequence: TGTGCCTGGAGTTTTAGCGGGGGACAAGAGACCCAGTACTTC. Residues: CAWSFSGGQETQYF. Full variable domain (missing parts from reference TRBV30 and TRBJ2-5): SQTIHQWPATLVQPVGSPLSLECTVEGTSNPNLYWYRQAAGRGLQLLFYSVGIGQISSEVPQNLSASRPQDRQFILSSKKLLLSDSGFYLCAWSFSGGQETQYFGPGTRLLVL.

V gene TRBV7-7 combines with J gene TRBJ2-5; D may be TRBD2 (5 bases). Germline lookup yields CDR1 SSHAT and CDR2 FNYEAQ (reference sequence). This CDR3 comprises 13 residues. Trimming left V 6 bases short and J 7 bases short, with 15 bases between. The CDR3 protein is CASSPVDRGTQYF. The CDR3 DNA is TGTGCCAGCAGTCCAGTGGATCGGGGGACCCAGTACTTC. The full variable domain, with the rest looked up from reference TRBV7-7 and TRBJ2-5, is GAGVSQSPRYKVTKRGQDVTLRCDPISSHATLYWYQQALGQGPEFLTYFNYEAQPDKSGLPSDRFSAERPEGSISTLTIQRTEQRDSAMYRCASSPVDRGTQYFGPGTRLLVL.

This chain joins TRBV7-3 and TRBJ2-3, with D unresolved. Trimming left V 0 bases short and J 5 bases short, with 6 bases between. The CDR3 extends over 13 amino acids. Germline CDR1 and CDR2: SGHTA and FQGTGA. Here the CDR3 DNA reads TGTGCCAGCAGCTTAACTTTTATAGATACGCAGTATTTT. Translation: CASSLTFIDTQYF.

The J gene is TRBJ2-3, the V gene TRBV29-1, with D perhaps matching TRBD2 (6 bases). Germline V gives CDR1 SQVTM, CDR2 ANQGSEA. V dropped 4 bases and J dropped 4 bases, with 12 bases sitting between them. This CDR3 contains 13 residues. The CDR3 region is CSVGALAPDTQYF. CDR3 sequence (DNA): TGCAGCGTTGGTGCACTAGCCCCAGATACGCAGTATTTT.

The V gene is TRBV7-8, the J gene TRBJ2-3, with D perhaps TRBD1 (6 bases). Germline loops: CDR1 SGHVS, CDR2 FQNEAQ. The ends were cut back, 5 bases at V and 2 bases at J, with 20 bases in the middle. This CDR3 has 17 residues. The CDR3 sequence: CASSTWGRGYPTDTQYF. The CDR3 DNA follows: TGTGCCAGCAGCACCTGGGGCAGGGGCTACCCCACAGATACGCAGTATTTT.

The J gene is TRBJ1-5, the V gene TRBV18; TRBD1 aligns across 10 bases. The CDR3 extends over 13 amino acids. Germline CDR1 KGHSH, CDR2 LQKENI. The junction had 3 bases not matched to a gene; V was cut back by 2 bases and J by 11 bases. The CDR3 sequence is CASSPRQGASQHF. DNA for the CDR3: TGTGCCAGCTCACCAAGACAGGGGGCCTCCCAGCATTTT.

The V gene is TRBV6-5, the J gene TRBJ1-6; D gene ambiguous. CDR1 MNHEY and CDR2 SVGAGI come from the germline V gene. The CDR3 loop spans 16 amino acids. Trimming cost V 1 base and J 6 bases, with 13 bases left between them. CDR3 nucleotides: TGTGCCAGCAGTTACTTCTCGGGGTCGAGTAATTCACCCCTCCACTTT. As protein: CASSYFSGSSNSPLHF.

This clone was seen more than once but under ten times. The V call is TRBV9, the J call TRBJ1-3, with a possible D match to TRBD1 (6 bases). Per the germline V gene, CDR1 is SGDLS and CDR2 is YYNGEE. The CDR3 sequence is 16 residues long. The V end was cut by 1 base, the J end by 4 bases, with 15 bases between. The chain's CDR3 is CASSVTSAGAGNTIYF. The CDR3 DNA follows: TGTGCCAGCAGCGTAACCTCCGCAGGGGCAGGAAACACCATATATTTT.

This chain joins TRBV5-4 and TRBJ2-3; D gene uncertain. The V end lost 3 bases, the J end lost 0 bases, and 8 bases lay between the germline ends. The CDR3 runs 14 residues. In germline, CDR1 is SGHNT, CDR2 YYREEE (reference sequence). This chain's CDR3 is CASSYDLSTDTQYF. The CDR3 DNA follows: TGTGCCAGCAGCTACGACTTAAGCACAGATACGCAGTATTTT. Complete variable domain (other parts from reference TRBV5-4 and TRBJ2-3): ETGVTQSPTHLIKTRGQQVTLRCSSQSGHNTVSWYQQALGQGPQFIFQYYREEENGRGNFPPRFSGLQFPNYSSELNVNALELDDSALYLCASSYDLSTDTQYFGPGTRLTVL.

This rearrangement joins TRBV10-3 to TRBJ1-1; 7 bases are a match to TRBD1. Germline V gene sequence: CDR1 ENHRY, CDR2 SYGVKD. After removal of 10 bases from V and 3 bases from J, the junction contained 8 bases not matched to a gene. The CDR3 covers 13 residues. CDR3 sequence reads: CATRQGADTEAFF. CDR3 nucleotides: TGTGCCACCCGACAGGGAGCGGACACTGAAGCTTTCTTT.

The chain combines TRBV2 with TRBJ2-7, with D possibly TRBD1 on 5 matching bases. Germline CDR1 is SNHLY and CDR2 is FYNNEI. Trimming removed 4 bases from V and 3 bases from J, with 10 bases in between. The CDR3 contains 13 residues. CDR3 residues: CASSAFQGYEQYF. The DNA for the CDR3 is TGTGCCAGCAGTGCGTTCCAGGGCTACGAGCAGTACTTC. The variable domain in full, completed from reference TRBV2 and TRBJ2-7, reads EPEVTQTPSHQVTQMGQEVILRCVPISNHLYFYWYRQILGQKVEFLVSFYNNEISEKSEIFDDQFSVERPDGSNFTLKIRSTKLEDSAMYFCASSAFQGYEQYFGPGTRLTVT.

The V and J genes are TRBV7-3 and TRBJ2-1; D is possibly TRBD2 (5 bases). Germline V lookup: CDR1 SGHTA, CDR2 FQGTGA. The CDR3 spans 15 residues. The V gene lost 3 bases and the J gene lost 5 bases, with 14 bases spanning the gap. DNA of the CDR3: TGTGCCAGCAGCTTTCGGGGATTACCTGACAATGAGCAGTTCTTC. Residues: CASSFRGLPDNEQFF. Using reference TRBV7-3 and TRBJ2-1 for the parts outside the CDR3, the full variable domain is GAGVSQTPSNKVTEKGKYVELRCDPISGHTALYWYRQSLGQGPEFLIYFQGTGAADDSGLPNDRFFAVRPEGSVSTLKIQRTERGDSAVYLCASSFRGLPDNEQFFGPGTRLTVL.

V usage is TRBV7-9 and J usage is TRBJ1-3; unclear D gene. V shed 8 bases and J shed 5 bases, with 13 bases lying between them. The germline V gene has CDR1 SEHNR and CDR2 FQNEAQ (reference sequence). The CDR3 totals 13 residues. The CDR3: CASGTLRRNTIYF. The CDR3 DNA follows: TGTGCCAGCGGCACGCTCCGTAGAAACACCATATATTTT.

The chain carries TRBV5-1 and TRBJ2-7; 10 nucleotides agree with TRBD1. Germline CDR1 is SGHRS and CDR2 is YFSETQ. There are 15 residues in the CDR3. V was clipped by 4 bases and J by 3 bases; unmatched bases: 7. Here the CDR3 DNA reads TGCGCCAGCAGCCTGTCCGGACAGGGGGGCTACGAGCAGTACTTC. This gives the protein CASSLSGQGGYEQYF.

The CDR3 reads CASSWAGAGELFF. CDR3 DNA sequence: TGTGCCAGCAGCTGGGCAGGGGCCGGGGAGCTGTTTTTT. The chain carries TRBV7-3 and TRBJ2-2; D is perhaps TRBD1 (6 bases). CDR1 is SGHTA and CDR2 is FQGTGA in the germline V gene. This CDR3 comprises 13 residues. V lost 4 bases to trimming and J lost 6 bases, with 9 bases between them.

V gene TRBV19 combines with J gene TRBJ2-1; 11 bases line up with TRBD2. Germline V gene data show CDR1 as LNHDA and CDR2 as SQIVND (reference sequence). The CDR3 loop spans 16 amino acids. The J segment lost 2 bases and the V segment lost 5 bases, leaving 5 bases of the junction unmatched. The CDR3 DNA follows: TGTGCCAGTAGTGTGGATAGCGGGAGGGCCTACAATGAGCAGTTCTTC. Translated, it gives CASSVDSGRAYNEQFF.

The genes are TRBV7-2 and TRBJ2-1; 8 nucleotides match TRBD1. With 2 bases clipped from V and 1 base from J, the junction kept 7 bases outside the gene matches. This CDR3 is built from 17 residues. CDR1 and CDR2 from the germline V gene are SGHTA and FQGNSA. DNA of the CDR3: TGTGCCAGCAGCTTAAGACCAGGGGGCGCGTCCTACAATGAGCAGTTCTTC. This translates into CASSLRPGGASYNEQFF.

The DNA for the CDR3 is TGTGCCAGCAGCGTAAAGGGGGACAGGGCCAACTATGGCTACACCTTC. It is translated as CASSVKGDRANYGYTF. This chain links TRBV9 with TRBJ1-2; TRBD1 matches at 9 bases. This CDR3 is 16 amino acids long. Germline trimming cut 1 base from V and 2 bases from J; bases unmatched to any gene: 6. Germline V gene data show CDR1 as SGDLS and CDR2 as YYNGEE.

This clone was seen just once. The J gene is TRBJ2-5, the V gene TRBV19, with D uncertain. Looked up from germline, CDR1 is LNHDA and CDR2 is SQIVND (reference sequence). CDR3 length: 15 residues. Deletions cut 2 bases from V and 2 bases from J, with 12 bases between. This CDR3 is CASSILPAQQETQYF. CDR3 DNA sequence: TGTGCCAGTAGTATACTTCCCGCACAGCAAGAGACCCAGTACTTC.

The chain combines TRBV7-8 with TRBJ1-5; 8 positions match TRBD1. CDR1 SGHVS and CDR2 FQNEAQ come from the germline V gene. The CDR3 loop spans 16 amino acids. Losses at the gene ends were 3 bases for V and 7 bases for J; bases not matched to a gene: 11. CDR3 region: CASSLTGASVRQPQHF. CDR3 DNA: TGTGCCAGCAGCTTGACAGGGGCCTCGGTTCGGCAGCCCCAGCATTTT.

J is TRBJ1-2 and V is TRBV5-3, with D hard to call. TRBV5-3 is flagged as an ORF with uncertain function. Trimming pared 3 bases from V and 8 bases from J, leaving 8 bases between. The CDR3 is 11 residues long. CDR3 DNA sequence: TGTGCCAGAAGCTCCCCAGTCGGCTACACCTTC. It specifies CARSSPVGYTF.

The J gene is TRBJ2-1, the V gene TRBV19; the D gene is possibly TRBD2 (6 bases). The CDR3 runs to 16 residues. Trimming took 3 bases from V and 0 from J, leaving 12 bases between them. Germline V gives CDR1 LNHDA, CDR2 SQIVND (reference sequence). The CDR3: CASSILAVGSYNEQFF. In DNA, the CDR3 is TGTGCCAGTAGTATCTTAGCGGTCGGCTCCTACAATGAGCAGTTCTTC.

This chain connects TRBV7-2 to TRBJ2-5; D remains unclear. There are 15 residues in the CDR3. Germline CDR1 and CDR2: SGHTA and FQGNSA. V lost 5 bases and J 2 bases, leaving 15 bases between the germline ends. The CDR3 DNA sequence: TGTGCCAGCAGCGAACGACTGAATTATCAAGAGACCCAGTACTTC. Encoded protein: CASSERLNYQETQYF.

Written as DNA, the CDR3 is TGTGCCAGCAGCTCCCGGGACAGGGGACCCAATGAGCAGTTCTTC. It specifies CASSSRDRGPNEQFF. The J gene is TRBJ2-1, the V gene TRBV5-6; TRBD1 aligns across 10 bases. Losses at the gene ends were 3 bases for V and 6 bases for J; bases not matched to a gene: 6. CDR1 and CDR2 from the germline V gene are SGHDT and YYEEEE. This CDR3 has 15 amino acids.